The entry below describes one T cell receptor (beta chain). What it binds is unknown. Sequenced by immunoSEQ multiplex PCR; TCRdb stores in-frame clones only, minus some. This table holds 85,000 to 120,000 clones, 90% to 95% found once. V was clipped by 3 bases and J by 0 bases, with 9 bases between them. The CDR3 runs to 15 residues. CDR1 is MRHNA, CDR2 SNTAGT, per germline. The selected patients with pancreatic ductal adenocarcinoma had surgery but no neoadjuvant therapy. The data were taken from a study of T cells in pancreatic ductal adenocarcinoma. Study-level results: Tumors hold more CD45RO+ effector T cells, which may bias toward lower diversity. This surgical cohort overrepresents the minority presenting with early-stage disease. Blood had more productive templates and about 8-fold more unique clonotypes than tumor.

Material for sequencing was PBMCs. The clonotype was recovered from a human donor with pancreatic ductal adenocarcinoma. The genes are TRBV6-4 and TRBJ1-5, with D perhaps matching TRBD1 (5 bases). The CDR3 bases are TGTGCCAGCAGTGAGTCAGGGTATAGCAATCAGCCCCAGCATTTT. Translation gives CASSESGYSNQPQHF.